This T cell receptor beta chain was identified during a study of shared clonotypes between healthy human individuals. Study-level findings and limits: Generally, naive subsets (rather than memory subsets) showed larger estimated richness.

There are 12 residues in the CDR3. The J segment lost 4 bases and the V segment lost 8 bases, leaving 5 bases of the junction unmatched. Per the germline V gene, CDR1 is LNHDA and CDR2 is SQIVND (reference sequence). With regard to this clone: Its antigen remains unidentified.

Profiled with immunoSEQ multiplex PCR; TCRdb holds only in-frame clones, not every one. The data show around 2,000,000 clones, less than 95% seen once. CD45RO-negative, CCR7-positively selected cells formed the naive CD8 fraction, excluding terminally differentiated effector memory CD45RA+ cells. The study enrolled healthy HIV-negative adults without recent acute infections or vaccinations as donors. This TCR was recovered from a man younger than 30 in good health. This sequence joins TRBV19 and TRBJ2-7; 7 bases are shared with TRBD1. The sequencing sample was made of naive CD8+ T cells sorted from blood. The chain's CDR3 is CASGDSGYEQYF. The CDR3 nucleotides are TGTGCCAGTGGGGACAGTGGGTACGAGCAGTACTTC.